Here is one T cell receptor beta chain with its context. This CDR3 is 13 amino acids long. From germline, CDR1 is SGHRS and CDR2 YFSETQ. Between the trimmed V and J ends, which lost 0 bases and 8 bases, there was a span of 9 bases. The method was immunoSEQ multiplex PCR; TCRdb's version includes in-frame clones alone and lacks a portion of them. The sample carries approximately 70,000 clones, just under 95% recorded once. This chain uses TRBV5-1 with TRBJ1-5; D may be TRBD1 (6 bases). The sequenced sample was PBMCs. This sequence was found in a middle-aged man with rheumatoid arthritis. The CDR3 loop reads CASSLEGGKPQHF. CDR3 DNA sequence: TGCGCCAGCAGCTTGGAAGGGGGGAAGCCCCAGCATTTT.